Presented here are 12 T cell receptor beta chains from one specimen sequenced in a study of cytomegalovirus exposure and HLA in healthy donors. PCR primers comprised 60 Vbeta and 13 Jbeta primers. Measured with immunoSEQ multiplex PCR; TCRdb has only the in-frame clones, and not every one. The profile shows about 130,000 clones, about 78% of them singletons. Sequenced material: PBMCs. These receptors were taken from a human donor in good health.

This clone has just a few counts. The chain carries TRBV14 and TRBJ1-1; TRBD1 matches 8 bases. CDR1 is SGHDN and CDR2 is FVKESK in the germline V gene. After removal of 4 bases from V and 4 bases from J, the junction contained 11 bases not matched to a gene. The CDR3 extends over 16 amino acids. For the CDR3, the DNA is TGTGCCAGCAGCCTATCGACAGGGGAGGGTAGCACTGAAGCTTTCTTT. Translated: CASSLSTGEGSTEAFF.

J is TRBJ1-2 and V is TRBV10-3, with D maybe TRBD1 (6 bases). This CDR3 region has 15 residues. Germline CDR1 ENHRY, CDR2 SYGVKD. V was clipped by 5 bases and J by 1 base, with 14 bases between them. The CDR3 here is CAISRAGEHNYGYTF. CDR3 nucleotide sequence: TGTGCCATCAGTCGGGCAGGGGAACATAACTATGGCTACACCTTC.

The chain is built from TRBV2 and TRBJ1-1; D is unresolved. This CDR3 is built from 12 residues. Trimming removed 5 bases from V and 4 bases from J, with 8 bases in between. The germline CDR1 and CDR2 sequences are SNHLY and FYNNEI. This chain's CDR3 is CASSPGFTEAFF. The CDR3 nucleotides read TGTGCCAGCAGTCCAGGTTTCACTGAAGCTTTCTTT.

The gene calls are TRBV19 and TRBJ2-2; D possibly corresponds to TRBD2 (6 bases). V was pared by 4 bases and J by 5 bases, with 8 bases between. The CDR3 has 13 residues. CDR1 and CDR2 from the germline V gene are LNHDA and SQIVND (reference sequence). The CDR3 nucleotides read TGTGCCAGTAGTAAGGGAGGAACCGGGGAGCTGTTTTTT. Residues: CASSKGGTGELFF.

This clone appeared a single time. V and J are TRBV19 and TRBJ2-5, with 12 positions matching TRBD2. Unmatched junction bases numbered 15, after V lost 11 bases and J lost 5 bases. Looked up from germline, CDR1 is LNHDA and CDR2 is SQIVND (reference sequence). The CDR3 extends over 16 amino acids. CDR3 in DNA: TGTGCCTCGAACCCTAATCTAGCGGGAGGGCGGGAGACCCAGTACTTC. This encodes CASNPNLAGGRETQYF.

This chain links TRBV28 with TRBJ1-6, with D possibly TRBD1 on 5 matching bases. The CDR3 is 14 amino acids. The ends were cut back, 6 bases at V and 7 bases at J, with 13 bases in the middle. Germline values: CDR1 MDHEN, CDR2 SYDVKM. In DNA, the CDR3 is TGTGCCAGCAGCGGAGACAGAAGAAATTCACCCCTCCACTTT. It encodes CASSGDRRNSPLHF. Drawing the rest from reference TRBV28 and TRBJ1-6, the complete variable domain is DVKVTQSSRYLVKRTGEKVFLECVQDMDHENMFWYRQDPGLGLRLIYFSYDVKMKEKGDIPEGYSVSREKKERFSLILESASTNQTSMYLCASSGDRRNSPLHFGNGTRLTVT.

The V and J genes are TRBV6-1 and TRBJ2-1, with 8 positions matching TRBD1. J was trimmed by 5 bases and V by 7 bases; bases with no gene match: 7. The germline V gene encodes CDR1 MNHNS and CDR2 SASEGT. This CDR3 is built from 14 residues. CDR3 protein: CASIRGPRDNEQFF. DNA of the CDR3: TGTGCCAGCATCAGGGGGCCGAGGGACAATGAGCAGTTCTTC.

The J gene is TRBJ1-2, the V gene TRBV9; a weak D match, TRBD1 (6 bases). This CDR3 is 14 amino acids long. V was pared by 3 bases and J by 4 bases, with 13 bases between. Germline V CDR1 and CDR2: SGDLS, YYNGEE. In nucleotides, the CDR3 is TGTGCCAGCAGCGCTACGGACAGTCCCTATGGCTACACCTTC. Protein sequence: CASSATDSPYGYTF.

Regarding this clone: The junction and the germline gene differ at one end; a read error may be behind it. The chain couples TRBV7-9 to TRBJ2-7; 11 bases are a match to TRBD2. The CDR3 extends over 15 amino acids. Germline CDR1 SEHNR, CDR2 FQNEAQ (reference sequence). The CDR3 DNA is TGTTCCAGCAGAGAGAGACTAGCGGGACCCTACGAGCAGTACTTC. Its protein product is CSSRERLAGPYEQYF.

This chain joins TRBV6-5 and TRBJ1-1, with TRBD1 as a possible D gene (5 bases). The CDR3 extends over 15 amino acids. CDR1 is MNHEY, CDR2 SVGAGI, per germline. Trimming cost V 2 bases and J 0 bases, with 10 bases left between them. Here the CDR3 reads CASSYDSGLNTEAFF. As DNA, the CDR3 is TGTGCCAGCAGTTACGATTCAGGGTTGAACACTGAAGCTTTCTTT.

V is TRBV5-1 and J is TRBJ2-1; the match to TRBD2 covers 10 bases. V dropped 4 bases and J dropped 9; count of bases not matched to a gene: 19. The CDR3 loop spans 18 amino acids. Germline-derived CDR1 and CDR2 are SGHRS and YFSETQ. In DNA form, the CDR3 reads TGCGCCAGCAGCCAAATGAGGCCTAGCGGGGGCCTAGGGACTGAGCAGTTCTTC. Translation gives CASSQMRPSGGLGTEQFF.

The table lists this clone with a few counts. The V and J genes are TRBV6-4 and TRBJ1-5; TRBD1 matches 9 bases. Trimming removed 0 bases from V and 5 bases from J; junction bases left unmatched: 8. The CDR3 has 17 amino acids. Germline V gives CDR1 MRHNA, CDR2 SNTAGT. As DNA, the CDR3 is TGTGCCAGCAGTGACTCGCCCGGGACAGGGAATTATCAGCCCCAGCATTTT. The encoded protein is CASSDSPGTGNYQPQHF.